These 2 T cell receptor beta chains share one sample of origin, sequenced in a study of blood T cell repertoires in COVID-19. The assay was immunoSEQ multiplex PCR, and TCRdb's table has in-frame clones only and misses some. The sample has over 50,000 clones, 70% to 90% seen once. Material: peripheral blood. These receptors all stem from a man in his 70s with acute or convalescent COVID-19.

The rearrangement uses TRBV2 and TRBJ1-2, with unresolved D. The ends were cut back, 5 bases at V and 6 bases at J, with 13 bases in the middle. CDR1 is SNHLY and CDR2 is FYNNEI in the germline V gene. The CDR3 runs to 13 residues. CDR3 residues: CASSPANSDGYTF. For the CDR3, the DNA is TGTGCCAGCAGTCCCGCTAATTCCGATGGCTACACCTTC.

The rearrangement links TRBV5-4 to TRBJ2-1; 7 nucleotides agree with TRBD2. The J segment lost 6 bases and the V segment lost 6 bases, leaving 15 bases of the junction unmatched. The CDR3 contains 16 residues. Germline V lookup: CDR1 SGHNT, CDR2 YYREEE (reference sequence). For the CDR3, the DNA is TGTGCCAGCACCCCCCCAAGCGGGGCCGGAGTCAATGAGCAGTTCTTC. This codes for CASTPPSGAGVNEQFF.